This is a list of T cell receptor beta chains from one sample in a study of blood T cell repertoires in COVID-19. Sequencing was performed with immunoSEQ multiplex PCR; in TCRdb, only in-frame clones are kept and a portion is missing. The repertoire holds 150,000 to 200,000 clones, with 74% as singletons. The sequenced sample was peripheral blood. These receptors all stem from a woman of 80 years or more with acute or convalescent COVID-19. Both conserved end residues are part of each CDR3. The order of the fields is D gene, J gene, CDR3 length, V gene, clone size, CDR3 DNA, CDR3 protein. D genes are given only for firm matches. Clone sizes are given selectively: once, few, many, or a class where the clone is expanded.

NA TRBJ2-4 17 TRBV10-3 NA TGTGCCATCAGTGAGTCGTTACAGGCACCAGCCAAAAACATTCAGTACTTC CAISESLQAPAKNIQYF
TRBD1 TRBJ1-2 16 TRBV28 NA TGTGCCAGCAGCCCCTATGCCGGGACAGGGGATCTGAGCTACACCTTC CASSPYAGTGDLSYTF
TRBD2 TRBJ2-1 15 TRBV2 NA TGTGCCAGCAGAAGAGAGACTAGCGGGTACGGTGAGCAGTTCTTC CASRRETSGYGEQFF
NA TRBJ2-2 14 TRBV19 NA TGTGCCAGTAGTAGCCAGTCCCTTACCGGGGAGCTGTTTTTT CASSSQSLTGELFF
NA TRBJ1-1 15 TRBV28 NA TGTGCCAGCAGTTTCGAGGGGCGGGGGAACACTGAAGCTTTCTTT CASSFEGRGNTEAFF
NA TRBJ2-1 15 TRBV10-3 NA TGTGCCATCAGAGGGCTAGGCGGGAAGGCCAATGAGCAGTTCTTC CAIRGLGGKANEQFF
NA TRBJ2-7 11 TRBV28 NA TGTGCCAGCAGGCTAACGGTCGAGCAGTACTTC CASRLTVEQYF
TRBD1 TRBJ2-4 15 TRBV19 many TGTGCCAGTAGCGTAACAGGGGTTGGCAAAAACATTCAGTACTTC CASSVTGVGKNIQYF
TRBD2 TRBJ2-1 15 TRBV5-4 NA TGTGCCAGCAGCCCAAGACTAGCGGAATCTAATGAGCAGTTCTTC CASSPRLAESNEQFF
NA TRBJ2-3 14 TRBV11-2 NA TGTGCCAGCAGCCTCGGACTGGGCACAGATACGCAGTATTTT CASSLGLGTDTQYF
TRBD1 TRBJ2-5 15 TRBV28 NA TGTGCCAGCAGTATCACAGGGGGCGCGCAAGAGACCCAGTACTTC CASSITGGAQETQYF
NA TRBJ2-5 12 TRBV4-1 many TGCGCCAGCAGCCAAGGGGGCCAGACCCAGTACTTC CASSQGGQTQYF
NA TRBJ2-7 12 TRBV28 NA TGTGCCAGCAGTTTATATCGGTACGAGCAGTACTTC CASSLYRYEQYF
NA TRBJ1-5 16 TRBV4-1 NA TGCGCCAGCCGCCACCGGGACTGTTATAGCAATCAGCCCCAGCATTTT CASRHRDCYSNQPQHF
NA TRBJ1-5 14 TRBV7-9 NA TGTGCCAGCAGCTCATTGACAGGAATTCAGCCCCAGCATTTT CASSSLTGIQPQHF
TRBD2 TRBJ2-5 17 TRBV6-2/TRBV6-3 once TGTGCCAGCAGCCGCCCCCCTAGCGGGAGGGTACAAGAGACCCAGTACTTC CASSRPPSGRVQETQYF
TRBD1 TRBJ1-5 16 TRBV6-1 NA TGTGCCAGCAGTGAAGCGGGGCGTCAGGGGGAAGGGCCCCAGCATTTT CASSEAGRQGEGPQHF
NA TRBJ1-2 13 TRBV12-3/TRBV12-4 NA TGTGCCAGCCGCCGGGACACCAACTATGGCTACACCTTC CASRRDTNYGYTF
NA TRBJ1-6 14 TRBV3-1/TRBV3-2 NA TGTGCCAGCAGCCAAGATACATGGAATTCACCCCTCCACTTT CASSQDTWNSPLHF
NA TRBJ1-2 11 TRBV27 NA TGTGCCAGCAGTGCGGGGAATGGCTACACCTTC CASSAGNGYTF
NA TRBJ1-1 16 TRBV19 once TGTGCCAGCCTTTATACCGGCGGAGCTACAGGTGTTGAAGCTTTCTTT CASLYTGGATGVEAFF
NA TRBJ2-3 17 TRBV4-3 NA TGCGCCAGCAGCCAAGTCCCACCCAACAGCGGGTTAGATACGCAGTATTTT CASSQVPPNSGLDTQYF
NA TRBJ1-2 14 TRBV25-1 NA TGTGCCAGCAGTGACTCACAGGACGCCTATGGCTACACCTTC CASSDSQDAYGYTF
NA TRBJ2-6 13 TRBV29-1 NA TGCAGCGTTACAGTCTCTGGGGCCAACGTCCTGACTTTC CSVTVSGANVLTF
NA TRBJ2-7 15 TRBV5-1 NA TGCGCCAGCCGCGAAGGGGTGTCGGAGTGGCACGAGCAGTACTTC CASREGVSEWHEQYF
TRBD2 TRBJ2-3 15 TRBV6-5 few TGTGCCAGCAGGGGACTCTCGGGAGGGGTTGATACGCAGTATTTT CASRGLSGGVDTQYF
NA TRBJ2-1 13 TRBV25-1 NA TGTGCCAGCAGGGGGACACTTTACAATGAGCAGTTCTTC CASRGTLYNEQFF
NA TRBJ2-3 13 TRBV7-2 once TGTGCCAGCAGCTCCTTATCGGGAGATACGCAGTATTTT CASSSLSGDTQYF
TRBD2 TRBJ2-7 15 TRBV5-1 NA TGCGCCAGCAGCTTCCATGAAGCGGGGCCCTACGAGCAGTACTTC CASSFHEAGPYEQYF
TRBD1 TRBJ2-7 14 TRBV5-4 many TGTGCCAGCAGCCCGGGACAGGGTGCCTACGAGCAGTACTTC CASSPGQGAYEQYF
TRBD2 TRBJ2-2 17 TRBV5-3 NA TGTGCCAGAAGCTTGGTGCCTAGCGGGTCTAACACCGGGGAGCTGTTTTTT CARSLVPSGSNTGELFF